A selection of T cell receptor beta chains follows, all from one sample in a study of shared clonotypes between healthy human individuals. The protocol was immunoSEQ multiplex PCR, while the TCRdb copy is restricted to in-frame clones and leaves out a portion. The sample has hundreds of thousands of clones, around 87% seen once. Material for sequencing was memory CD8+ T cells sorted from blood. These receptors originate from a man aged 18-30 years in good health. Each CDR3 is given with its conserved first and last residue. Clone sizes are given selectively: once, few, many, or a class where the clone is expanded.

TRBJ2-2,.,TRBV7-8,CASSRTGITGELFF
TRBJ2-7,.,TRBV6-5,CASSYATSGTVEQYF
TRBJ2-7,once,TRBV4-1,CASSQEQGVGSYEQYF
TRBJ2-7,.,TRBV10-3,CATRFFYEQYF
TRBJ2-3,.,TRBV7-6,CASSGVVDTQYF
TRBJ2-7,once,TRBV9,CASSPGVSYEQYF
TRBJ1-3,.,TRBV15,CATSPRKLSGNTIYF
TRBJ1-1,.,TRBV28,CASSLSRGRTEAFF
TRBJ1-5,.,TRBV6-5,CASAPRQGYQPQHF
TRBJ2-1,.,TRBV11-2,CASSWDYKSYNEQFF
TRBJ1-2,.,TRBV4-1,CASSPLLGNYGYTF
TRBJ1-2,.,TRBV6-1,CASSEAHGQYYGYTF
TRBJ2-1,.,TRBV6-5,CASSYSGGSEQFF
TRBJ2-7,.,TRBV6-1,CASNNRGRFDYEQYF
TRBJ2-3,many,TRBV27,CASSPIHSLAGGADTQYF
TRBJ2-1,.,TRBV5-6,CASSAAYEQFF
TRBJ1-5,.,TRBV27,CASSLSWGNNQPQHF
TRBJ1-2,.,TRBV11-2,CASSAPGAQDGYTF
TRBJ2-1,.,TRBV4-1,CASSPSQGYNEQFF
TRBJ2-7,.,TRBV5-4,CASSHGLAGGTTYEQYF
TRBJ2-1,once,TRBV29-1,CSVLWVTYNEQFF
TRBJ2-7,.,TRBV11-2,CASSYGPPPAYEQYF
TRBJ2-1,.,TRBV10-3,CAISEPAGEYNEQFF
TRBJ2-5,.,TRBV2,CASSRLLGSSLRAQYF
TRBJ2-2,.,TRBV6-5,CASSYSRSVNTGELFF
TRBJ2-7,once,TRBV5-4,CASSLDHEQYF
TRBJ2-7,.,TRBV5-1,CASSLVANEQYF
TRBJ2-7,.,TRBV7-9,CASSSARQSYEQYF
TRBJ1-3,.,TRBV9,CASSPRTGGVSGNTIYF
TRBJ2-5,.,TRBV30,CAWAPSGRVGETQYF
TRBJ2-1,.,TRBV30,CAWSMGTSGTYNEQFF
TRBJ2-3,.,TRBV7-6,CASSLGGYSTDTQYF
TRBJ1-2,once,TRBV29-1,CSVALGPGYTF
TRBJ2-1,.,TRBV2,CASSEEPSGSRDEQFF
TRBJ1-1,.,TRBV2,CASTQGQGIMNTEAFF
TRBJ2-3,.,TRBV5-1,CASSYVDSTDTQYF
TRBJ1-6,.,TRBV4-1,CASSQDSPRGAYNSPLHF
TRBJ2-7,.,TRBV11-2,CASSSNPHRATYEQYF
TRBJ2-1,.,TRBV11-3,CASSLDGRTDYNEQFF
TRBJ2-5,.,TRBV9,CASSPQTGGQETQYF
TRBJ2-7,.,TRBV27,CASSPAASGGTWEQYF
TRBJ2-7,.,TRBV7-9,CASSFGTSEAYEQYF
TRBJ2-3,.,TRBV9,CASSVGEGGPSDTQYF
TRBJ2-5,.,TRBV4-1,CASSQERGVEQMYF
TRBJ1-1,.,TRBV19,CASSIGMNTEAFF
TRBJ2-1,.,TRBV7-6,CASSLGASSSYNEQFF
TRBJ1-2,.,TRBV6-6,CASSYSGRGFGYTF
TRBJ2-7,few,TRBV10-2,CASGGTYEQYF
TRBJ2-7,.,TRBV11-2,CASRGDGRANEQYF
TRBJ2-7,.,TRBV4-3,CASSQDGGRDGEQYF
TRBJ2-3,.,TRBV29-1,CSVDGNTQYF